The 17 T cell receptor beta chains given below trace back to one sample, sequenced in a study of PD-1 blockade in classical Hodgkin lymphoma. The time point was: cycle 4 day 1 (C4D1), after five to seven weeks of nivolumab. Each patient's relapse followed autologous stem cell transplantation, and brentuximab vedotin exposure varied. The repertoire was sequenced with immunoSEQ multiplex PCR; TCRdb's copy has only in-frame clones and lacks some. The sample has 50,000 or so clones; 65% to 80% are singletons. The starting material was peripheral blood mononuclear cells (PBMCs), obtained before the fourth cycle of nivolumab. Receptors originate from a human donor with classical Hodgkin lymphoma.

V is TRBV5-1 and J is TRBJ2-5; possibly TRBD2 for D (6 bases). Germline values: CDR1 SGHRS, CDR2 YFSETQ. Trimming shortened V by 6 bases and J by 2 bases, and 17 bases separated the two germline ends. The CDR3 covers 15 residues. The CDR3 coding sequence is TGCGCCAGCAAGGAGGGCGGGACCGCTCAAGAGACCCAGTACTTC. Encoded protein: CASKEGGTAQETQYF.

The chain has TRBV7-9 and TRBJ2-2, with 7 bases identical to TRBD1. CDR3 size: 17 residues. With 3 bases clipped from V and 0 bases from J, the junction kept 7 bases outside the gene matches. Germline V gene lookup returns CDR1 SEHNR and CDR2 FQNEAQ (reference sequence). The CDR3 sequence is CASSLSFGTANTGELFF. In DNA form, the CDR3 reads TGTGCCAGCAGCTTGAGTTTCGGGACAGCGAACACCGGGGAGCTGTTTTTT.

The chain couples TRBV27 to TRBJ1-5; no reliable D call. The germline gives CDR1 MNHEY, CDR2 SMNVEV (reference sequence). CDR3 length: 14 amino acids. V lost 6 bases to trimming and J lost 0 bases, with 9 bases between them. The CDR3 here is CASSRESSNQPQHF. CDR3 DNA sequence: TGTGCCAGCAGCCGGGAAAGTAGCAATCAGCCCCAGCATTTT.

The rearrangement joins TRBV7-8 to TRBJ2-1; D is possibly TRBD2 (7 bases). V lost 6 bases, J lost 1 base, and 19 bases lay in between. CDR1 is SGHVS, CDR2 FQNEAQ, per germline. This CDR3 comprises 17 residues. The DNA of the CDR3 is TGTGCCAGCAGATCGGTGGGGGCGGGAGTGTCCTACAATGAGCAGTTCTTC. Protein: CASRSVGAGVSYNEQFF.

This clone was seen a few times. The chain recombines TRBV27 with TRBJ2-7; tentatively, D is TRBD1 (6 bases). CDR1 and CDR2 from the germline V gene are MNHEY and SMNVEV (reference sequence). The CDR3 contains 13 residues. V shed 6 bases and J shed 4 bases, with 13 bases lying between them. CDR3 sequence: CASSTVDSYEQYF. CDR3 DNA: TGTGCCAGCAGCACAGTGGACAGTTACGAGCAGTACTTC.

The CDR3 DNA sequence: TGTGCCAGCAGCGTAGGAGGGCGTTATAATTCACCCCTCCACTTT. It codes for CASSVGGRYNSPLHF. The chain combines TRBV9 with TRBJ1-6; no clear D gene. The length of the CDR3 is 15 residues. Trimming cost V 0 bases and J 4 bases, with 8 bases left between them. Germline V lookup: CDR1 SGDLS, CDR2 YYNGEE.

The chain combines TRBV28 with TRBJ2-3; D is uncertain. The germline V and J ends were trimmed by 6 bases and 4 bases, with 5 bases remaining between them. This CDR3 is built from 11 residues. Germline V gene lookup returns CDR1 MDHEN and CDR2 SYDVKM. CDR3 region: CASSPADTQYF. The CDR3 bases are TGTGCCAGCAGCCCGGCAGATACGCAGTATTTT.

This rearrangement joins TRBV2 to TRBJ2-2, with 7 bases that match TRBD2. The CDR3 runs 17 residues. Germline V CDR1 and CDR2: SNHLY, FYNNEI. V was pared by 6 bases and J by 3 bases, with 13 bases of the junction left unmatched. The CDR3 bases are TGTGCCAGCAGCCCTCGTGGGCGGGAGACCTACACCGGGGAGCTGTTTTTT. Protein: CASSPRGRETYTGELFF.

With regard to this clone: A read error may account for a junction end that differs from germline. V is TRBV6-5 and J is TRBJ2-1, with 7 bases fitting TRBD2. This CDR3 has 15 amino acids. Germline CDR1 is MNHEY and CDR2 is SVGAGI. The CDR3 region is CASSYSGTSGNEQLF. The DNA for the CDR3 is TGTGCCAGCAGTTACAGCGGGACGTCGGGGAATGAGCAGCTCTTC.

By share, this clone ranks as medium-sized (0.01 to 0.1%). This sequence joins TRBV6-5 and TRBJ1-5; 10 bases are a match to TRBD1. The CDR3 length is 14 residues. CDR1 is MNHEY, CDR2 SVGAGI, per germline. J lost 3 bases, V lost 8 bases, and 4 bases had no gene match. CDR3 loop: CASRQGANNQPQHF. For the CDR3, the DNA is TGTGCCAGCCGACAGGGGGCGAACAATCAGCCCCAGCATTTT.

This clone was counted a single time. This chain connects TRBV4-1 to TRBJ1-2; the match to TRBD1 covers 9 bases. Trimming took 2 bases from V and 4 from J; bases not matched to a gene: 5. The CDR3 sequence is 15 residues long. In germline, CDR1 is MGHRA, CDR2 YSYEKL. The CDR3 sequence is CASSQSPGQGYGYTF. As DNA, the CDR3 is TGCGCCAGCAGCCAATCACCGGGACAGGGCTATGGCTACACCTTC.

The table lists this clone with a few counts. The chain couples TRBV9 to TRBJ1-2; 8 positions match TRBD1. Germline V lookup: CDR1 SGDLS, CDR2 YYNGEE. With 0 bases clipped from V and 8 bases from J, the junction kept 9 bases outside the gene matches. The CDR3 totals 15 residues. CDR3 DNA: TGTGCCAGCAGCGTAGCCGACAGGGGTACGGGGGGCTACACCTTC. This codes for CASSVADRGTGGYTF.

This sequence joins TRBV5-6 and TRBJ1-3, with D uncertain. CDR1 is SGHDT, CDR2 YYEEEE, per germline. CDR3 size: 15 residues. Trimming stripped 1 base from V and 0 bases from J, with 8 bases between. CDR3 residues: CASSLPAVSGNTIYF. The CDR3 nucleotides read TGTGCCAGCAGCTTGCCGGCAGTCTCTGGAAACACCATATATTTT.

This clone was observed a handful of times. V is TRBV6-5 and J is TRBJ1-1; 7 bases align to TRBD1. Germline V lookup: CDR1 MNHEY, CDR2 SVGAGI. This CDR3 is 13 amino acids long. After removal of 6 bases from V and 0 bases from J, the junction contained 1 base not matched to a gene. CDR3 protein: CASRTGLNTEAFF. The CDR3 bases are TGTGCCAGCAGGACAGGGTTGAACACTGAAGCTTTCTTT.

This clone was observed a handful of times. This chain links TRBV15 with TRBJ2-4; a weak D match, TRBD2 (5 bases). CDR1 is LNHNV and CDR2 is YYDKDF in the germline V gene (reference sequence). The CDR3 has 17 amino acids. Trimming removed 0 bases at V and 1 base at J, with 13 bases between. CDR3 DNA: TGTGCCACCAGCAGAGATCCGGAGGCTTGGGCCAAAAACATTCAGTACTTC. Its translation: CATSRDPEAWAKNIQYF. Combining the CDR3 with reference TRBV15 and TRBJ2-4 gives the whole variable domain DAMVIQNPRYQVTQFGKPVTLSCSQTLNHNVMYWYQQKSSQAPKLLFHYYDKDFNNEADTPDNFQSRRPNTSFCFLDIRSPGLGDTAMYLCATSRDPEAWAKNIQYFGAGTRLSVL.

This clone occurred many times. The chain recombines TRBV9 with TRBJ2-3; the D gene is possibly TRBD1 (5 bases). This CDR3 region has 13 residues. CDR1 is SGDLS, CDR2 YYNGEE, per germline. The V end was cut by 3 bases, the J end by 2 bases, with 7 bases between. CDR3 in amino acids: CASSEGITDTQYF. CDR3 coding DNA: TGTGCCAGCAGCGAGGGGATCACAGATACGCAGTATTTT.

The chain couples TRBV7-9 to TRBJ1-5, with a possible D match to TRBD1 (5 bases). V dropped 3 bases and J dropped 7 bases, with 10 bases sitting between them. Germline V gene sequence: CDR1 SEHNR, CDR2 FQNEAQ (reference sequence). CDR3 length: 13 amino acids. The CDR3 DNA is TGTGCCAGCAGCTTGGAAGGGGACCAGCCCCAGCATTTT. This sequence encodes CASSLEGDQPQHF.